Presented here are 10 T cell receptor beta chains from one specimen sequenced in a study of cytotoxic CD8 clonotypes in ibrutinib-treated CLL. Measured with immunoSEQ multiplex PCR; TCRdb has only the in-frame clones, and not every one. Seen here are roughly 160,000 clones, roughly 86% observed once, and the top ten hold roughly 2%. The sequencing here drew on PBMCs, taken after 12 months of ibrutinib treatment. These receptors were collected from a human donor with chronic lymphocytic leukemia.

In its sample, this clone was seen once. The chain combines TRBV7-2 with TRBJ2-1; 7 bases map to TRBD2. The CDR3 is 15 amino acids. With 7 bases clipped from V and 6 bases from J, the junction kept 12 bases outside the gene matches. Per germline, CDR1 SGHTA and CDR2 FQGNSA. The CDR3 DNA is TGTGCCAGCACCAGTGGGGGGGGAAGAATCAATGAGCAGTTCTTC. It encodes CASTSGGGRINEQFF.

This clone was seen just once. This chain joins TRBV6-4 and TRBJ2-7; D tentatively fits TRBD1 or TRBD2 (5 bases each). CDR3 size: 15 residues. Germline V gives CDR1 MRHNA, CDR2 SNTAGT. Trimming shortened V by 8 bases and J by 2 bases, and 19 bases separated the two germline ends. The CDR3 DNA reads TGTGCCAGCTCCCGGGACGCCCGGGGCGCCTACGAGCAGTACTTC. This codes for CASSRDARGAYEQYF.

This chain uses TRBV7-3 with TRBJ2-3; D is uncertain. The CDR3 totals 13 residues. Germline V gene data show CDR1 as SGHTA and CDR2 as FQGTGA. Trimming shortened V by 0 bases and J by 4 bases, and 5 bases separated the two germline ends. The DNA of the CDR3 is TGTGCCAGCAGCTTAACGAGGTCAGATACGCAGTATTTT. This encodes CASSLTRSDTQYF. The full variable domain, completed using reference TRBV7-3 and TRBJ2-3, is GAGVSQTPSNKVTEKGKYVELRCDPISGHTALYWYRQSLGQGPEFLIYFQGTGAADDSGLPNDRFFAVRPEGSVSTLKIQRTERGDSAVYLCASSLTRSDTQYFGPGTRLTVL.

The chain combines TRBV7-3 with TRBJ2-2; 11 bases are shared with TRBD2. The germline V gene has CDR1 SGHTA and CDR2 FQGTGA. Trimming cost V 5 bases and J 5 bases; bases outside gene matches: 7. The length of the CDR3 is 16 residues. CDR3 DNA sequence: TGTGCCAGCAGCCCACAACTAGCGGGAGTTACCGGGGAGCTGTTTTTT. Translation gives CASSPQLAGVTGELFF. The full variable domain, its missing parts supplied by reference TRBV7-3 and TRBJ2-2, is GAGVSQTPSNKVTEKGKYVELRCDPISGHTALYWYRQSLGQGPEFLIYFQGTGAADDSGLPNDRFFAVRPEGSVSTLKIQRTERGDSAVYLCASSPQLAGVTGELFFGEGSRLTVL.

The chain carries TRBV4-3 and TRBJ2-7; tentatively, D is TRBD2 (8 bases). Between the trimmed V and J ends, which lost 4 bases and 6 bases, there was a span of 19 bases. CDR1 is LGHNA and CDR2 is YSLEER in the germline V gene. There are 15 residues in the CDR3. The CDR3 DNA reads TGCGCCAGCAGCCCGGGGGGGGGACAGTTATTCGAGCAGTACTTC. Translated: CASSPGGGQLFEQYF.

V and J are TRBV11-2 and TRBJ1-2; D is possibly TRBD1 (6 bases). V was trimmed by 6 bases and J by 4 bases, leaving 9 bases between them. This CDR3 has 12 residues. The V gene's germline CDR1 is SGHAT and CDR2 FQNNGV. In DNA form, the CDR3 reads TGTGCCAGCAGGGGGGCGGGCTATGGCTACACCTTC. Residues: CASRGAGYGYTF.

The CDR3 DNA reads TGTGCCAGCAGTTTAAAGACTACTGGGCAGGGAACCTCCTACGAGCAGTACTTC. The encoded protein is CASSLKTTGQGTSYEQYF. The chain uses TRBV27 and TRBJ2-7; D may match TRBD1 or TRBD2 (5 bases each). The CDR3 is 18 residues long. The germline V and J ends were trimmed by 2 bases and 0 bases, with 20 bases remaining between them. Per germline, CDR1 MNHEY and CDR2 SMNVEV (reference sequence).

CDR3 amino acids: CASSSAGQSGGELFF. Here the CDR3 DNA reads TGTGCCAGCAGTTCCGCCGGACAGAGCGGCGGGGAGCTGTTTTTT. The V and J genes are TRBV28 and TRBJ2-2, with D possibly being TRBD1 (6 bases). The V and J ends lost 4 bases and 7 bases respectively, with 16 bases between them. This CDR3 is built from 15 residues. Looked up from germline, CDR1 is MDHEN and CDR2 is SYDVKM.

There are many counts of this clone. The chain recombines TRBV4-2 with TRBJ1-5; D gene unclear. Per the germline V gene, CDR1 is LGHNA and CDR2 is YNFKEQ. The V end lost 1 base, the J end lost 3 bases, and 16 bases lay between the germline ends. The CDR3 is 17 amino acids. This CDR3 reads CASSQALTGNYNQPQHF. For the CDR3, the DNA is TGTGCCAGCAGCCAAGCCCTGACCGGGAATTACAATCAGCCCCAGCATTTT.

This clone was picked up a small number of times. Within the sample, other DNA sequences also encode this same CDR3. The chain recombines TRBV28 with TRBJ1-2; 7 bases fit TRBD1. Germline values: CDR1 MDHEN, CDR2 SYDVKM. The CDR3 has 13 residues. V dropped 5 bases and J dropped 4; count of bases not matched to a gene: 4. CDR3 residues: CASSPYRGYGYTF. The CDR3, as DNA: TGTGCCAGCAGTCCCTACAGGGGCTATGGCTACACCTTC.